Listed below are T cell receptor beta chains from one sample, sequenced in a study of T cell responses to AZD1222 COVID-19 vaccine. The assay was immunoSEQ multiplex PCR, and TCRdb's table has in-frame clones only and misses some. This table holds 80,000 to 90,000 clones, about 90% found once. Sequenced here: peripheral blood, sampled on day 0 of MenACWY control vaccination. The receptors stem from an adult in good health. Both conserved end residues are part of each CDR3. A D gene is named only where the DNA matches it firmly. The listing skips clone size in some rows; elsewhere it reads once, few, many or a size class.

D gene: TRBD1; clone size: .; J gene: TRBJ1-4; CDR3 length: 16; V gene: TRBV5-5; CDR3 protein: CASSPAHRGTNEKLFF; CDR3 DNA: TGTGCCAGCAGCCCGGCGCACAGGGGTACTAATGAAAAACTGTTTTTT
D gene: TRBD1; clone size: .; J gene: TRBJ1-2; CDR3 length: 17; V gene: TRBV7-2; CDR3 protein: CASSVDRGQRTNYGYTF; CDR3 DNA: TGTGCCAGCAGCGTTGACAGGGGGCAAAGAACTAACTATGGCTACACCTTC
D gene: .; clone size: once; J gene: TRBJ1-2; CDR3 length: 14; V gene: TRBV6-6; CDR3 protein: CASSRGYGGVGYTF; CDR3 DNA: TGTGCCAGCAGTCGGGGCTACGGGGGGGTTGGCTACACCTTC
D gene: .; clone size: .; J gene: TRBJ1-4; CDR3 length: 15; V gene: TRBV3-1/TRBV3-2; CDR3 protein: CASSRRRGRGEKLFF; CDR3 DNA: TGTGCCAGCAGCCGCCGTAGGGGGAGAGGTGAAAAACTGTTTTTT
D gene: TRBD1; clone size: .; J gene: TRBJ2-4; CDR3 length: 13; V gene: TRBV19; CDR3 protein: CASSGYRGNIQYF; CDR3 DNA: TGTGCCAGTAGTGGGTACAGGGGAAACATTCAGTACTTC
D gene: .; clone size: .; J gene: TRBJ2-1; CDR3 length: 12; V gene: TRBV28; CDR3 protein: CASSLDWAEQFF; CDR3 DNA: TGTGCCAGCAGTTTAGACTGGGCGGAGCAGTTCTTC
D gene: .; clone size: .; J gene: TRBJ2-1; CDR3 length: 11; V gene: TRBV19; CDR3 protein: CASSTVGGQFF; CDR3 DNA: TGTGCCAGTAGTACGGTGGGGGGGCAGTTCTTC
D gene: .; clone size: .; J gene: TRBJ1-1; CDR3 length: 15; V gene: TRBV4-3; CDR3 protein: CASSQDEGKNTEAFF; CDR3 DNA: TGCGCCAGCAGCCAAGATGAGGGGAAGAACACTGAAGCTTTCTTT
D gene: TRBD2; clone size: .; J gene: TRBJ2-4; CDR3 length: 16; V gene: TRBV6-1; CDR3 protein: CASSGRLRGGENIQYF; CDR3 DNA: TGTGCCAGCAGTGGAAGGTTGCGGGGGGGAGAGAACATTCAGTACTTC
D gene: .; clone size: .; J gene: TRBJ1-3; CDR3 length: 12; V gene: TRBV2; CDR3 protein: CASSDLGNTIYF; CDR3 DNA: TGTGCCAGCAGTGATCTTGGAAACACCATATATTTT
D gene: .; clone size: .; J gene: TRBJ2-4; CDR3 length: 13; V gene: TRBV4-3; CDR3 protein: CASSQVTGNIQYF; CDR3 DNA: TGCGCCAGCAGCCAAGTCACGGGAAACATTCAGTACTTC
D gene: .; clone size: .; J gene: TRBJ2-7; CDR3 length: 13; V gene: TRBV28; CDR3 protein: CASSTTILYEQYF; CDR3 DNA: TGTGCCAGCAGTACGACTATTCTCTACGAGCAGTACTTC
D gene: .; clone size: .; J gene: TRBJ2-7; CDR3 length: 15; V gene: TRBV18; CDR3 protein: CASSLGEGHSYEQYF; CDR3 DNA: TGTGCCAGCTCACTAGGAGAAGGCCACTCCTACGAGCAGTACTTC
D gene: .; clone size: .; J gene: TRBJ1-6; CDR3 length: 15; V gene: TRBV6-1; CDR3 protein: CASSEVSSYNSPLHF; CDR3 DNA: TGTGCCAGCAGTGAAGTGAGCTCCTATAATTCACCCCTCCACTTT
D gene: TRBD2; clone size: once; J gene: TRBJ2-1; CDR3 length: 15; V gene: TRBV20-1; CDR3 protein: CSASLLAGAYNEQFF; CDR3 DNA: TGCAGTGCTAGTCTCCTAGCGGGGGCCTACAATGAGCAGTTCTTC
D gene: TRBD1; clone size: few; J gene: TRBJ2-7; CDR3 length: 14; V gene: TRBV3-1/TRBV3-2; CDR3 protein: CASSVPGQGYEQYF; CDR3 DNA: TGTGCCAGCAGCGTCCCGGGACAGGGTTACGAGCAGTACTTC
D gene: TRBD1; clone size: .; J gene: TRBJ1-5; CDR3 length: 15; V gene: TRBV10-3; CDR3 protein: CAIRGSDRGDQPQHF; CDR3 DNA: TGTGCCATCCGGGGATCGGACAGGGGAGATCAGCCCCAGCATTTT
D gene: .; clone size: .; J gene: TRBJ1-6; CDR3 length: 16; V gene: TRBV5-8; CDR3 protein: CASSREGVSYNSPLHF; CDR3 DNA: TGTGCCAGCAGCAGAGAGGGGGTATCCTATAATTCACCCCTCCACTTT
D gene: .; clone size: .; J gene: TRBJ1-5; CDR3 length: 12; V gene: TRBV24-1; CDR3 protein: CATSDSGRPQHF; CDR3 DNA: TGTGCCACCAGTGATTCGGGGAGGCCCCAGCATTTT
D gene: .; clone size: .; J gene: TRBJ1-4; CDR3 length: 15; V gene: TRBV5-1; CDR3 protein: CASSLGRGVNEKLFF; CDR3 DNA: TGCGCCAGCAGCTTGGGCAGGGGCGTTAATGAAAAACTGTTTTTT
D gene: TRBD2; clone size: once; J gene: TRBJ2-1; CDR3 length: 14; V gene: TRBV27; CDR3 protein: CASSFLAEVAEQFF; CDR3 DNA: TGTGCCAGCAGTTTTCTAGCGGAGGTTGCGGAGCAGTTCTTC
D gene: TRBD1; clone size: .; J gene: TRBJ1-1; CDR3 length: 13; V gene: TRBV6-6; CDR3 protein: CASTLLPGQDAFF; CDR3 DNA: TGTGCCAGCACCCTCTTGCCGGGACAGGATGCTTTCTTT
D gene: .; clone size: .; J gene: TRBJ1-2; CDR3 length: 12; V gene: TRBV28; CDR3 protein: CASRSLAIDYTF; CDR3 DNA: TGTGCCAGCAGGAGCCTCGCTATAGACTACACCTTC
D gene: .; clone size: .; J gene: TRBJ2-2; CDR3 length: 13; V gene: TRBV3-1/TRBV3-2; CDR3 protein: CASSQEEAGELFF; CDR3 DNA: TGTGCCAGCAGCCAAGAAGAGGCCGGGGAGCTGTTTTTT
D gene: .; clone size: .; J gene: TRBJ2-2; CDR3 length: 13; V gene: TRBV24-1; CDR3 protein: CATSDTPGTALFF; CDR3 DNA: TGTGCCACCAGTGATACCCCCGGGACCGCGCTGTTTTTT
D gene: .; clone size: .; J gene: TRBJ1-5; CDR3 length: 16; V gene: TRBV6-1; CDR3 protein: CASSERPGDSNQPQHF; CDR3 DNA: TGTGCCAGCAGTGAACGTCCCGGGGATAGCAATCAGCCCCAGCATTTT
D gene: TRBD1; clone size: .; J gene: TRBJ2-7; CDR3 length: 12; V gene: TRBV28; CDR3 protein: CASSQGAYEQYF; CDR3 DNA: TGTGCCAGCAGCCAGGGGGCTTACGAGCAGTACTTC
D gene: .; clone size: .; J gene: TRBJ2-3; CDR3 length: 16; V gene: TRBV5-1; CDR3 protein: CASSLTPGTGVDTQYF; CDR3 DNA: TGCGCCAGCAGCTTGACCCCAGGGACGGGCGTGGATACGCAGTATTTT
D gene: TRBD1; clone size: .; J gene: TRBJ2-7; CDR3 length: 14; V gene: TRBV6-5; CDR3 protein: CASSYSTGNYEQYF; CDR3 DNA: TGTGCCAGCAGTTATTCGACAGGGAACTACGAGCAGTACTTC
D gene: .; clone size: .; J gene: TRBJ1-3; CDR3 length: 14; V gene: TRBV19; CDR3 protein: CASSKGPRGNTIYF; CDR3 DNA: TGTGCCAGTAGTAAAGGGCCGCGGGGAAACACCATATATTTT
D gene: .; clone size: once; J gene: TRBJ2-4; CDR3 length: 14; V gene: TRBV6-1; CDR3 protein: CASSEPGDGNIQYF; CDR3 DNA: TGTGCCAGCAGTGAACCGGGGGACGGGAACATTCAGTACTTC
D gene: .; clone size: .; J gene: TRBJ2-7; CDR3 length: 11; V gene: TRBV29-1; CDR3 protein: CSVEDHYEQYF; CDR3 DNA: TGCAGCGTTGAAGATCACTACGAGCAGTACTTC
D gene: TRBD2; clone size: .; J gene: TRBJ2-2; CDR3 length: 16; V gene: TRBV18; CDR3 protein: CASSPSASGNTGELFF; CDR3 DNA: TGTGCCAGCTCACCATCGGCTAGCGGGAACACCGGGGAGCTGTTTTTT
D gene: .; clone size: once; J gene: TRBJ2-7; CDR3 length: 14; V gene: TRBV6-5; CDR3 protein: CASSYYGGSYEQYF; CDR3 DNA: TGTGCCAGCAGTTACTACGGGGGATCCTACGAGCAGTACTTC
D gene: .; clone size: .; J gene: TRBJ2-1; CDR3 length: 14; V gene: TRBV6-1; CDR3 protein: CASSESVPLNEQFF; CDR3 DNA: TGTGCCAGCAGTGAAAGTGTTCCTCTGAATGAGCAGTTCTTC
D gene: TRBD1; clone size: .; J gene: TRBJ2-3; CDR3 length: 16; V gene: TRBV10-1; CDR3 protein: CASSDAGTGRADTQYF; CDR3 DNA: TGCGCCAGCAGTGACGCTGGGACAGGGAGGGCCGATACGCAGTATTTT
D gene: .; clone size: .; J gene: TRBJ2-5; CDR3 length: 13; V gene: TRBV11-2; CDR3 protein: CASSLGVGETQYF; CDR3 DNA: TGTGCCAGCAGCTTAGGTGTAGGGGAGACCCAGTACTTC
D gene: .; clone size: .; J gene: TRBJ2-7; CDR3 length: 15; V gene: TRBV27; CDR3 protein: CASRDGGKGAYEQYF; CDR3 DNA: TGTGCCAGCAGGGACGGGGGAAAGGGTGCTTACGAGCAGTACTTC
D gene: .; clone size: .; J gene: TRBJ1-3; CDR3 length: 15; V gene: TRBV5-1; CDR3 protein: CASSPVWGSGNTIYF; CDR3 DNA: TGCGCCAGCAGCCCGGTTTGGGGGTCTGGAAACACCATATATTTT
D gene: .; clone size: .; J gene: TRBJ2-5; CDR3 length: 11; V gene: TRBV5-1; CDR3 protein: CASSYQETQYF; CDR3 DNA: TGCGCCAGCAGCTACCAAGAGACCCAGTACTTC
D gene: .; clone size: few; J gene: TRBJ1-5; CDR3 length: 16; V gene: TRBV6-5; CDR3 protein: CASSYEGGVSNQPQHF; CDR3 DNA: TGTGCCAGCAGTTACGAGGGCGGGGTTAGCAATCAGCCCCAGCATTTT
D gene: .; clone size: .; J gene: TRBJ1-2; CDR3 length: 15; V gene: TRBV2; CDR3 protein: CASSELGRGNYGYTF; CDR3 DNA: TGTGCCAGCAGTGAACTGGGCAGGGGTAACTATGGCTACACCTTC
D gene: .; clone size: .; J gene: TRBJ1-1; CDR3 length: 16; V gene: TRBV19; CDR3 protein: CASTPGPFYPNTEAFF; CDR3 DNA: TGTGCCAGTACCCCCGGACCTTTCTATCCTAACACTGAAGCTTTCTTT
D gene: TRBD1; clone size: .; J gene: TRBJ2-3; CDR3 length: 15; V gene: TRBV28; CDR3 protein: CASPLGDRGTDTQYF; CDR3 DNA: TGTGCCAGCCCTTTAGGGGACAGGGGCACAGATACGCAGTATTTT
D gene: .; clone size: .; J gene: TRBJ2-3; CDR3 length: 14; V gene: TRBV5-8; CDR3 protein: CASSLGLVTDTQYF; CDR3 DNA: TGTGCCAGCAGCTTGGGACTAGTCACAGATACGCAGTATTTT
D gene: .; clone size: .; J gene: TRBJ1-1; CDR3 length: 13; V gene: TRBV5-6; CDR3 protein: CASSVPPGAEAFF; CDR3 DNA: TGTGCCAGCAGCGTGCCACCAGGGGCTGAAGCTTTCTTT
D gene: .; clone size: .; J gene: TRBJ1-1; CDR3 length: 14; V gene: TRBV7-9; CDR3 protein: CASSFQTGGTEAFF; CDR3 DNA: TGTGCCAGCAGCTTCCAGACGGGAGGCACTGAAGCTTTCTTT
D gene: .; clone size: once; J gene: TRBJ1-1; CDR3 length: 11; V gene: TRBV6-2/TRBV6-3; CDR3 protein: CASSATGMAFF; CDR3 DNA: TGTGCCAGCAGCGCAACAGGGATGGCTTTCTTT
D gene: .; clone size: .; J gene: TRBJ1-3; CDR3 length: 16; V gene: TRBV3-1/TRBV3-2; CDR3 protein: CASSQITQVNGNTIYF; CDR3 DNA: TGTGCCAGCAGCCAAATAACACAGGTCAACGGAAACACCATATATTTT
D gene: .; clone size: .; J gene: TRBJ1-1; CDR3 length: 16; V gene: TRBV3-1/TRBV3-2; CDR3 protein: CASSPRDRGKSTEAFF; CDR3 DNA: TGTGCCAGCAGCCCACGGGACCGGGGTAAGAGCACTGAAGCTTTCTTT